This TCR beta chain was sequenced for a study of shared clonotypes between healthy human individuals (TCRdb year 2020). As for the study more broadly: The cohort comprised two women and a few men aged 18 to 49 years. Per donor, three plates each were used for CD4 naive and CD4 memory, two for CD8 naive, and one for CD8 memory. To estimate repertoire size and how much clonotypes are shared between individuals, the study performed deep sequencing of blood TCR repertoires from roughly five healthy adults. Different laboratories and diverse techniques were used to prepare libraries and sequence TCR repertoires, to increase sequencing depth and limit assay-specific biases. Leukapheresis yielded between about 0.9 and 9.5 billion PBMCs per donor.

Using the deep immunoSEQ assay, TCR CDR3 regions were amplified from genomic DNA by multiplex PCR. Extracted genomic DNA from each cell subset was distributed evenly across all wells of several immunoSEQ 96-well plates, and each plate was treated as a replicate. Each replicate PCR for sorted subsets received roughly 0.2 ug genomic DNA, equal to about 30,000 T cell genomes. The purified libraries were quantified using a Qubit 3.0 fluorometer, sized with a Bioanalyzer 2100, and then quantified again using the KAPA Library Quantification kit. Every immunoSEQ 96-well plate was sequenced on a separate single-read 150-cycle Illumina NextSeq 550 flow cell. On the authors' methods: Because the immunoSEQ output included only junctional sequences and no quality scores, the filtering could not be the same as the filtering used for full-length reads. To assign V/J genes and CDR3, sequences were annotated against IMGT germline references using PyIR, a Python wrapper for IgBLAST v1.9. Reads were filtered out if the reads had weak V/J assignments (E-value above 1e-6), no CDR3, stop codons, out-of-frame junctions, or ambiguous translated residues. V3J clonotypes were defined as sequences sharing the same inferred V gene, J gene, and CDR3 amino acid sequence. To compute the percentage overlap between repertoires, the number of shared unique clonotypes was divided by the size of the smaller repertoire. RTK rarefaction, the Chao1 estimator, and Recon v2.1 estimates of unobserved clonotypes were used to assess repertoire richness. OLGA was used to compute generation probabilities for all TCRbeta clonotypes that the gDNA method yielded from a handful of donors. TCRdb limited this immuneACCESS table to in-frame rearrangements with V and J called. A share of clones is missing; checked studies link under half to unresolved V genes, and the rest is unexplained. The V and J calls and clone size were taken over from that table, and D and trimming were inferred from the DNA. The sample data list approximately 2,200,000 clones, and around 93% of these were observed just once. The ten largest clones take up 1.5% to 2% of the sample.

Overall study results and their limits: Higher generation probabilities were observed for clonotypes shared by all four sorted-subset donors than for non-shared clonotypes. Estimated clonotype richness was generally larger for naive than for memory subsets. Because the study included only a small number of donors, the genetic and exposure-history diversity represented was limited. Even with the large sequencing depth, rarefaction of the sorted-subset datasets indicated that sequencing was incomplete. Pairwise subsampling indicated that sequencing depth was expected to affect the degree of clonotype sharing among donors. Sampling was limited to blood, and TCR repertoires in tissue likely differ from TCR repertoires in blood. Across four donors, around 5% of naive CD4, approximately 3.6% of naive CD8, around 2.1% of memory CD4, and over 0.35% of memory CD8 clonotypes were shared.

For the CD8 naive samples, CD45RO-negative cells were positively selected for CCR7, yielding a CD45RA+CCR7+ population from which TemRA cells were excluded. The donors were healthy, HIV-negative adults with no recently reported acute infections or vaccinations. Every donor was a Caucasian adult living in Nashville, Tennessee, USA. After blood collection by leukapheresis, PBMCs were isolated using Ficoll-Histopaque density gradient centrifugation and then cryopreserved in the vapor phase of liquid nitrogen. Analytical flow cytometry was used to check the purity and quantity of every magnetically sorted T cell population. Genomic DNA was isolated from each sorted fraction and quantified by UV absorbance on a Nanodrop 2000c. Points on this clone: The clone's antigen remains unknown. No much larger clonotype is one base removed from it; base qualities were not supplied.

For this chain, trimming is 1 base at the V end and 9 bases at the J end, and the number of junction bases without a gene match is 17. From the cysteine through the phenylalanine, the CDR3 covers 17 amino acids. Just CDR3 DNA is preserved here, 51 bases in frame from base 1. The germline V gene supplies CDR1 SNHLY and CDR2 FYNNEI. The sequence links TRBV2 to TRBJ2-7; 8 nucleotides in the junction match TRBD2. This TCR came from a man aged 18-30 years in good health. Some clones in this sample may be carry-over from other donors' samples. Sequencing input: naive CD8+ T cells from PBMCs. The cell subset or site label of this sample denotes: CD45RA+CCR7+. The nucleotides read TGTGCCAGCAGTGAAGTACGGACTAGCAGGATCCGAGTGGGGCAGTACTTC. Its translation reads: CASSEVRTSRIRVGQYF. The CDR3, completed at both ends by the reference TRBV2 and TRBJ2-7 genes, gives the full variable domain EPEVTQTPSHQVTQMGQEVILRCVPISNHLYFYWYRQILGQKVEFLVSFYNNEISEKSEIFDDQFSVERPDGSNFTLKIRSTKLEDSAMYFCASSEVRTSRIRVGQYFGPGTRLTVT.